These 7 T cell receptor beta chains share one sample of origin, sequenced in a study of regulatory T cells in long-lasting Graves disease. Time point indicated: persistent/refractory GD, antithyroid drugs over 5 years with positive TRAb. PBMC RNA served as the TCR library source. Arm-PCR of CDR3 regions and iRepertoire HTBI primers were the basis on which TCR beta libraries were built. TCRdb itself ran the multiplex PCR reads through MiXCR, one entry per CDR3 protein. The sample holds over 350,000 distinct CDR3 sequences, under 25% seen once. Sequencing used peripheral blood mononuclear cells (PBMCs), obtained when the disease was refractory, from a patient treated with antithyroid drugs. The receptors originated from a female donor with Graves disease.

This clonotype was recorded at least ten times. This chain links TRBV7-9 with TRBJ2-7; TRBD1 agrees at 8 bases. V lost 5 bases and J lost 1; bases outside the gene matches: 4. The CDR3 sequence is 14 residues long. Germline V lookup: CDR1 SEHNR, CDR2 FQNEAQ (reference sequence). DNA for the CDR3: TGTGCCAGCAGCCCAGGGGGCTCATCCTACGAGCAGTACTTC. Translating it yields CASSPGGSSYEQYF.

The genes are TRBV6-2 or TRBV6-3 and TRBJ1-5; no firm D call. The CDR3 loop spans 16 amino acids. Per germline, CDR1 MNHEY and CDR2 SVGEGT. V lost 0 bases and J 2 bases, leaving 11 bases between the germline ends. Here the CDR3 DNA reads TGTGCCAGCAGTTACTCGATGGGATTCGGCAATCAGCCCCAGCATTTT. This sequence encodes CASSYSMGFGNQPQHF.

Only a few counts were recorded for this clonotype. This chain links TRBV29-1 with TRBJ1-1; unclear D gene. The CDR3 is 12 amino acids. CDR1 is SQVTM, CDR2 ANQGSEA, per germline. Deletions cut 3 bases from V and 11 bases from J, with 16 bases between. The CDR3 loop reads CSVEIGGLWAFF. Here the CDR3 DNA reads TGCAGCGTTGAGATTGGCGGTCTGTGGGCTTTCTTT.

In its sample, this clonotype was seen many times. V gene TRBV12-3 or TRBV12-4 combines with J gene TRBJ2-7, with D perhaps matching TRBD1 (6 bases). The CDR3 has 15 amino acids. Deletions cut 6 bases from V and 5 bases from J, with 20 bases between. The CDR3 sequence is CASSRRGPFSNEQYF. In DNA form, the CDR3 reads TGTGCCAGCAGCCGCAGGGGTCCTTTTTCCAACGAGCAGTACTTC.

J is TRBJ1-1 and V is TRBV20-1; a possible D gene is TRBD1 (5 bases). The V and J ends lost 1 base and 5 bases respectively, with 14 bases between them. Germline lookup yields CDR1 DFQATT and CDR2 SNEGSKA (reference sequence). The CDR3 sequence is 14 residues long. Here the CDR3 reads CSARAVPGRTEAFF. For the CDR3, the DNA is TGCAGTGCTAGAGCGGTCCCAGGGAGGACTGAAGCTTTCTTT.

CDR3 in DNA: TGTGCCAGTAGTCCATCCCCTTGGGGTGCCTCTGGGTACATTCAGTACTTC. Its translation is CASSPSPWGASGYIQYF. J is TRBJ2-4 and V is TRBV19; no firm D call. The CDR3 sequence is 17 residues long. The germline V and J ends were trimmed by 5 bases and 8 bases, with 25 bases remaining between them. CDR1 is LNHDA, CDR2 SQIVND, per germline (reference sequence).

This clonotype has just a few counts. This sequence joins TRBV3-1 and TRBJ1-2; D is undetermined. The V gene's germline CDR1 is LGHDT and CDR2 YNNKEL (reference sequence). The CDR3 consists of 17 residues. Between the trimmed V and J ends, which lost 0 bases and 2 bases, there was a span of 16 bases. As DNA, the CDR3 is TGTGCCAGCAGCCAAGATCGGAACGGCCCTGCAAACTATGGCTACACCTTC. Translation: CASSQDRNGPANYGYTF.